A selection of T cell receptor beta chains follows, all from one sample in a study of blood T cell repertoires in COVID-19. Sequenced by immunoSEQ multiplex PCR; TCRdb stores in-frame clones only, minus some. The table has 170,000 or so clones, 80% to 85% seen once; the top ten hold roughly 2.8%. Sequenced: peripheral blood. The receptors stem from a woman aged 60 to 75 with acute or convalescent COVID-19. Each CDR3 is given with its conserved first and last residue. The order of the fields is D gene, CDR3 length, J gene, V gene, clone size, CDR3 DNA, CDR3 protein. A D gene is named only where the DNA matches it firmly. Some rows have no size entry. The others give once, few or many, or a class for an expanded clone.

d_gene: .; len: 12; j_gene: TRBJ1-5; v_gene: TRBV7-2; abundance: .; CDR3nt: TGTGCCAGCAGCTTCGGGGTTGAGCCCCAGCATTTT; CDR3aa: CASSFGVEPQHF
d_gene: TRBD1; len: 15; j_gene: TRBJ1-1; v_gene: TRBV11-3; abundance: .; CDR3nt: TGTGCCAGCAGCTTAGAAGGGACAGGGGCCTCCGAAGCTTTCTTT; CDR3aa: CASSLEGTGASEAFF
d_gene: TRBD2; len: 15; j_gene: TRBJ2-5; v_gene: TRBV28; abundance: .; CDR3nt: TGTGCCAGTGGAGAAACTAGCGGGAAGGAAGAGACCCAGTACTTC; CDR3aa: CASGETSGKEETQYF
d_gene: TRBD1; len: 16; j_gene: TRBJ2-7; v_gene: TRBV7-7; abundance: .; CDR3nt: TGTGCTAGCAGCTTCGACCACAGGGGGAGCTCCTACGAGCAGTACTTC; CDR3aa: CASSFDHRGSSYEQYF
d_gene: .; len: 17; j_gene: TRBJ1-2; v_gene: TRBV6-4; abundance: .; CDR3nt: TGTGCCAGCAGTGACTCGAGAAGCGGGGTTTCCGTCTATGGCTACACCTTC; CDR3aa: CASSDSRSGVSVYGYTF
d_gene: .; len: 13; j_gene: TRBJ1-6; v_gene: TRBV9; abundance: few; CDR3nt: TGTGCCAGCAGCGTAGCTTCTAATTCACCCCTCCACTTT; CDR3aa: CASSVASNSPLHF
d_gene: TRBD2; len: 16; j_gene: TRBJ2-1; v_gene: TRBV7-8; abundance: .; CDR3nt: TGTGCCAGCAGCTTAGACAGTACTAGCGCCTACAATGAGCAGTTCTTC; CDR3aa: CASSLDSTSAYNEQFF
d_gene: TRBD2; len: 16; j_gene: TRBJ2-1; v_gene: TRBV6-5; abundance: once; CDR3nt: TGTGCCAGCAGTTACTTAGGCGGGGGGGCCTCTAATGAGCAGTTCTTC; CDR3aa: CASSYLGGGASNEQFF
d_gene: .; len: 13; j_gene: TRBJ2-7; v_gene: TRBV7-3; abundance: .; CDR3nt: TGTGCCAGCAGCTACGCTAGTTCCTACGAGCAGTACTTC; CDR3aa: CASSYASSYEQYF
d_gene: TRBD1; len: 16; j_gene: TRBJ2-5; v_gene: TRBV6-6; abundance: once; CDR3nt: TGTGCCAGCAGCAGCCTCAGGACAGGGGGCCAAGAGACCCAGTACTTC; CDR3aa: CASSSLRTGGQETQYF
d_gene: .; len: 14; j_gene: TRBJ1-2; v_gene: TRBV6-6; abundance: .; CDR3nt: TGTGCCAGCAGTTATCGGGAGGGAGGGTATGGCTACACCTTC; CDR3aa: CASSYREGGYGYTF
d_gene: TRBD1; len: 14; j_gene: TRBJ1-2; v_gene: TRBV6-5; abundance: .; CDR3nt: TGTGCCAGCAGACCGACAGGGGCCTCCTATGGCTACACCTTC; CDR3aa: CASRPTGASYGYTF
d_gene: TRBD2; len: 13; j_gene: TRBJ2-7; v_gene: TRBV19; abundance: .; CDR3nt: TGTGCCAGTAGTCCTAGCGGTTACTACGAGCAGTACTTC; CDR3aa: CASSPSGYYEQYF
d_gene: .; len: 18; j_gene: TRBJ1-6; v_gene: TRBV6-2/TRBV6-3; abundance: few; CDR3nt: TGTGCCAGCAGTTACTCGTGGTTCACAGGACCCTATAATTCACCCCTCCACTTT; CDR3aa: CASSYSWFTGPYNSPLHF
d_gene: .; len: 13; j_gene: TRBJ1-2; v_gene: TRBV5-5; abundance: .; CDR3nt: TGTGCCAGCAGCCTTCGGGGAACGGATGGCTACACCTTC; CDR3aa: CASSLRGTDGYTF
d_gene: .; len: 13; j_gene: TRBJ1-1; v_gene: TRBV9; abundance: .; CDR3nt: TGTGCCAGCAGCGGGACACCGAACACTGAAGCTTTCTTT; CDR3aa: CASSGTPNTEAFF
d_gene: TRBD1; len: 16; j_gene: TRBJ2-1; v_gene: TRBV4-2; abundance: .; CDR3nt: TGTGCCAGCAGCCAGTTTACCGGGACAGGATACAATGAGCAGTTCTTC; CDR3aa: CASSQFTGTGYNEQFF
d_gene: TRBD2; len: 16; j_gene: TRBJ2-7; v_gene: TRBV6-2/TRBV6-3; abundance: once; CDR3nt: TGTGCCAGCAGTAAGGGGCCCGCGGGGGGAAACTACGAGCAGTACTTC; CDR3aa: CASSKGPAGGNYEQYF
d_gene: .; len: 15; j_gene: TRBJ2-3; v_gene: TRBV18; abundance: few; CDR3nt: TGTGCCAGCTCACCAGTCGCAGGGGCGCGAGTAACGCAGTATTTT; CDR3aa: CASSPVAGARVTQYF
d_gene: .; len: 13; j_gene: TRBJ1-2; v_gene: TRBV5-1; abundance: once; CDR3nt: TGCGCCAGCAGCTTCGAACAGGGTGCTGGCTACACCTTC; CDR3aa: CASSFEQGAGYTF
d_gene: TRBD1; len: 13; j_gene: TRBJ2-7; v_gene: TRBV2; abundance: .; CDR3nt: TGTGCCAGCAAAAGGACAGGGGAGGGCGAGCAGTACTTC; CDR3aa: CASKRTGEGEQYF
d_gene: .; len: 14; j_gene: TRBJ1-4; v_gene: TRBV5-1; abundance: .; CDR3nt: TGCGCCAGCAGCGTTGGTGGGGGCAGGGAAAAACTGTTTTTT; CDR3aa: CASSVGGGREKLFF
d_gene: TRBD1; len: 17; j_gene: TRBJ1-5; v_gene: TRBV28; abundance: once; CDR3nt: TGTGCCAGCAGTTTATCAGGACAGGGCGTAAGCAATCAGCCCCAGCATTTT; CDR3aa: CASSLSGQGVSNQPQHF
d_gene: .; len: 14; j_gene: TRBJ1-1; v_gene: TRBV11-2; abundance: .; CDR3nt: TGTGCCAGCAGCTTCCTCGGGGTGAACACTGAAGCTTTCTTT; CDR3aa: CASSFLGVNTEAFF
d_gene: .; len: 14; j_gene: TRBJ1-6; v_gene: TRBV7-9; abundance: .; CDR3nt: TGTGCCAGCAGCTTAGGGCAGGGTAATCGACCCCTCCACTTT; CDR3aa: CASSLGQGNRPLHF
d_gene: .; len: 13; j_gene: TRBJ1-1; v_gene: TRBV10-3; abundance: many; CDR3nt: TGTGCCATCAGAGACTTGGTGAACACTGAAGCTTTCTTT; CDR3aa: CAIRDLVNTEAFF
d_gene: .; len: 10; j_gene: TRBJ2-1; v_gene: TRBV29-1; abundance: .; CDR3nt: TGCAGCGTTGAATCGGGGAAGGCGTTCTTC; CDR3aa: CSVESGKAFF
d_gene: TRBD1; len: 11; j_gene: TRBJ1-4; v_gene: TRBV5-8; abundance: .; CDR3nt: TGTGCCAGCAGCTACTGGACAGGCCACAATTTT; CDR3aa: CASSYWTGHNF
d_gene: TRBD1; len: 13; j_gene: TRBJ1-1; v_gene: TRBV5-1; abundance: .; CDR3nt: TGCGCCAGCAGCAGGGACAGGGGTACTGAAGCTTTCTTT; CDR3aa: CASSRDRGTEAFF
d_gene: TRBD2; len: 18; j_gene: TRBJ2-2; v_gene: TRBV9; abundance: .; CDR3nt: TGTGCCAGCAGCGTAGCAATCCCTAGCGGTAGGAACACCGGGGAGCTGTTTTTT; CDR3aa: CASSVAIPSGRNTGELFF
d_gene: .; len: 13; j_gene: TRBJ2-1; v_gene: TRBV5-5; abundance: .; CDR3nt: TGTGCCAGCAGCTTTGGCAGGGTGGATGAGCAGTTCTTC; CDR3aa: CASSFGRVDEQFF
d_gene: TRBD1; len: 14; j_gene: TRBJ1-2; v_gene: TRBV5-1; abundance: .; CDR3nt: TGCGCCAGCAGCCCGGGGGACAGATCGTATGGCTACACCTTC; CDR3aa: CASSPGDRSYGYTF
d_gene: TRBD2; len: 15; j_gene: TRBJ2-3; v_gene: TRBV6-2/TRBV6-3; abundance: .; CDR3nt: TGTGCCAGCAGTTATTTTAGCGGGGGCACAGATACGCAGTATTTT; CDR3aa: CASSYFSGGTDTQYF
d_gene: TRBD2; len: 18; j_gene: TRBJ2-1; v_gene: TRBV6-1; abundance: .; CDR3nt: TGTGCCAGCAGTGCCTCCGCGACTAGCGGCGCGTCCTACAATGAGCAGTTCTTC; CDR3aa: CASSASATSGASYNEQFF
d_gene: .; len: 16; j_gene: TRBJ1-5; v_gene: TRBV11-2; abundance: .; CDR3nt: TGTGCCAGCAGCCCAGGGACATACAATAGCAATCAGCCCCAGCATTTT; CDR3aa: CASSPGTYNSNQPQHF
d_gene: .; len: 13; j_gene: TRBJ1-2; v_gene: TRBV19; abundance: .; CDR3nt: TGTGCCAGTAGTCAAACAGGGACCTATGGCTACACCTTC; CDR3aa: CASSQTGTYGYTF
d_gene: .; len: 12; j_gene: TRBJ2-7; v_gene: TRBV11-2; abundance: once; CDR3nt: TGTGCCAGCAGCTTAGATCTCAGGGAGCAGTACTTC; CDR3aa: CASSLDLREQYF
d_gene: .; len: 15; j_gene: TRBJ1-5; v_gene: TRBV28; abundance: .; CDR3nt: TGTGCCAGCAGTTTATTGAGGGGAGGGAATCAGCCCCAGCATTTT; CDR3aa: CASSLLRGGNQPQHF
d_gene: TRBD1; len: 17; j_gene: TRBJ1-2; v_gene: TRBV10-3; abundance: once; CDR3nt: TGTGCCATCAGTGGAGGGAGACAGGGTCTTGCAAACTATGGCTACACCTTC; CDR3aa: CAISGGRQGLANYGYTF
d_gene: .; len: 14; j_gene: TRBJ2-7; v_gene: TRBV7-9; abundance: .; CDR3nt: TGTGCCAGCAGCTTAAACTGGCCGGGGGACGAGCAGTACTTC; CDR3aa: CASSLNWPGDEQYF
d_gene: .; len: 13; j_gene: TRBJ2-7; v_gene: TRBV23-1; abundance: .; CDR3nt: TGCGCCAGCAGCCCGAGGTCGAACTACGAGCAGTACTTC; CDR3aa: CASSPRSNYEQYF